The 6 T cell receptor beta chains below were found in one sample sequenced in a study of shared clonotypes between healthy human individuals. Terminally differentiated effector memory CD45RA+ cells were excluded by CCR7 positive selection of CD45RO-negative cells. Using immunoSEQ multiplex PCR, the repertoire was profiled, and TCRdb retains in-frame clones only, with some absent. Among some 2,000,000 clones listed, approximately 94% were seen once. The source material was naive CD8+ T cells sorted from blood. These receptor sequences come from a young man in good health.

The count of this clone is one. The chain recombines TRBV19 with TRBJ2-2, with D unresolved. CDR1 and CDR2 from the germline V gene are LNHDA and SQIVND (reference sequence). The CDR3 consists of 16 residues. With 1 base removed from V and 4 bases from J, the gap between germline ends came to 13 bases. CDR3 DNA sequence: TGTGCCAGTAGTATAGTACCCAGGCATGTCACCGGGGAGCTGTTTTTT. Encoded protein: CASSIVPRHVTGELFF. Variable domain in full (rest from reference TRBV19 and TRBJ2-2): DGGITQSPKYLFRKEGQNVTLSCEQNLNHDAMYWYRQDPGQGLRLIYYSQIVNDFQKGDIAEGYSVSREKKESFPLTVTSAQKNPTAFYLCASSIVPRHVTGELFFGEGSRLTVL.

This chain uses TRBV9 with TRBJ2-3; 12 positions match TRBD2. Germline values: CDR1 SGDLS, CDR2 YYNGEE. The J segment lost 3 bases and the V segment lost 1 base, leaving 9 bases of the junction unmatched. The CDR3 extends over 18 amino acids. This chain's CDR3 is CASSVRLAGEMGTDTQYF. The CDR3 DNA follows: TGTGCCAGCAGCGTAAGACTAGCGGGGGAAATGGGGACAGATACGCAGTATTTT.

This chain joins TRBV29-1 and TRBJ2-3, with 7 bases that match TRBD2. Germline-derived CDR1 and CDR2 are SQVTM and ANQGSEA. The CDR3 spans 12 residues. The junction had 6 bases not matched to a gene; V was cut back by 7 bases and J by 5 bases. This chain's CDR3 is CSAWTSGDTQYF. The CDR3 DNA sequence: TGCAGCGCCTGGACTAGTGGAGATACGCAGTATTTT.

CDR3 coding DNA: TGTGCCAGCAGCCGAAGAGGGGGGTTTGCCTTCCAGGAGACCCAGTACTTC. Protein sequence: CASSRRGGFAFQETQYF. The chain links TRBV7-9 to TRBJ2-5; D is tentatively TRBD1 or TRBD2 (6 bases each). Trimming shortened V by 5 bases and J by 5 bases, and 24 bases separated the two germline ends. The CDR3 is made up of 17 amino acids. In germline, CDR1 is SEHNR, CDR2 FQNEAQ (reference sequence). Together with reference TRBV7-9 and TRBJ2-5, the CDR3 gives the full variable domain: DTGVSQNPRHKITKRGQNVTFRCDPISEHNRLYWYRQTLGQGPEFLTYFQNEAQLEKSRLLSDRFSAERPKGSFSTLEIQRTEQGDSAMYLCASSRRGGFAFQETQYFGPGTRLLVL.

The V gene is TRBV11-2, the J gene TRBJ2-1; unclear D gene. Looked up from germline, CDR1 is SGHAT and CDR2 is FQNNGV. The CDR3 has 11 amino acids. V was clipped by 5 bases and J by 7 bases, with 6 bases between them. DNA for the CDR3: TGTGCCAGCAGCGTCAGTAATGAGCAGTTCTTC. Amino acids: CASSVSNEQFF.

The gene calls are TRBV11-2 and TRBJ2-7; tentative D call: TRBD1 (6 bases). The CDR3 spans 14 residues. Germline V gene lookup returns CDR1 SGHAT and CDR2 FQNNGV. V lost 6 bases and J 2 bases, leaving 14 bases between the germline ends. The CDR3, as DNA: TGTGCCAGCAGGGGGGCGGCAGGAACCTACGAGCAGTACTTC. This encodes CASRGAAGTYEQYF.